The subject of this entry is one T cell receptor (beta chain). This sample is part of a study of PD-L1 blockade in urothelial cancer. Time point indicated: pretreatment peripheral blood. The CDR3 is made up of 16 amino acids. Germline V CDR1 and CDR2: MDHEN, SYDVKM. Trimming cost V 3 bases and J 1 base; bases outside gene matches: 8. Profiling relied on immunoSEQ multiplex PCR, and the TCRdb table lists in-frame clones only, not all of them. The sample lists about 43,000 clones, 80% occurring once. The material sequenced was PBMCs, taken around atezolizumab (anti-PD-L1) treatment. This chain connects TRBV28 to TRBJ2-5; 7 bases align to TRBD2. The TCR originated in a man between 60 and 75 years old with urothelial cancer. CDR3 bases: TGTGCCAGCAGTTTTGTGACTAGCCGATCCCAAGAGACCCAGTACTTC. Translation: CASSFVTSRSQETQYF. The variable domain in full, completed from reference TRBV28 and TRBJ2-5, reads DVKVTQSSRYLVKRTGEKVFLECVQDMDHENMFWYRQDPGLGLRLIYFSYDVKMKEKGDIPEGYSVSREKKERFSLILESASTNQTSMYLCASSFVTSRSQETQYFGPGTRLLVL.